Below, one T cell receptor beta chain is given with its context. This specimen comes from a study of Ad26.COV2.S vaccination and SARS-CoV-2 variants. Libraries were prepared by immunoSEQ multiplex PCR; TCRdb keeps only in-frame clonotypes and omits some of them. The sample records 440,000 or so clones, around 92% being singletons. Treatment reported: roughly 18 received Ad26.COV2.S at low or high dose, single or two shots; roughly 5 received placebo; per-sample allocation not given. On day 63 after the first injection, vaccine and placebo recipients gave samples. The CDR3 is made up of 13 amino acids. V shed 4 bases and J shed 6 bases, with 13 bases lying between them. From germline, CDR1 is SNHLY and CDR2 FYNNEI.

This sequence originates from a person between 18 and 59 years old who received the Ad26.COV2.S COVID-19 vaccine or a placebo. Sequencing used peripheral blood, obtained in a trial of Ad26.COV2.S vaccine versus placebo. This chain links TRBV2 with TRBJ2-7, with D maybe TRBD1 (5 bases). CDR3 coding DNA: TGTGCCAGCAGTGGGCAGGGCCCCTCCGAGCAGTACTTC. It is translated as CASSGQGPSEQYF.